This T cell receptor (beta chain) was retrieved from a study of radiation and T cells in renal cell carcinoma. In the study overall: Nephrectomy followed 15 Gy stereotactic body radiation by 4 weeks.

Broader study findings: Pretreatment tumor biopsies were lacking, so baseline clonotypes are unknown.

A note on this clone: Its antigen is still unknown.

The time point: blood 2 weeks post-SBRT. Treatment: 15 Gy SBRT to primary tumor, nephrectomy 4 weeks later. Blood was sampled at baseline, 2 weeks and 4 weeks after SBRT. The patient's renal cell carcinoma had clear cell pathology. This CDR3 comprises 18 residues. CDR1 is SNHLY and CDR2 is FYNNEI in the germline V gene. V lost 6 bases to trimming and J lost 2 bases; unmatched junction nucleotides: 13. The table came from immunoSEQ multiplex PCR; TCRdb's copy has only in-frame clones and leaves some out. Among tens of thousands of clones, just over 85% were seen once, and the ten largest hold more than 20%.

The chain employs TRBV2 and TRBJ2-6; 7 bases are shared with TRBD2. The sequenced sample was blood, obtained from a patient whose treatment included radiotherapy and nephrectomy. The sequence was collected from a woman aged 45-65 years with renal cell carcinoma. The CDR3 nucleotides are TGTGCCAGCAGCGGGGGGAGAGAAGGAGCCACTGGGGCCAACGTCCTGACTTTC. It encodes CASSGGREGATGANVLTF.